The clone carrying this T cell receptor (beta chain) was counted between two and nine times. A single record per CDR3 protein comes from TCRdb applying MiXCR to the 5' RACE reads. The sample holds 150,000 to 200,000 distinct CDR3 sequences, about a tenth seen once. This sample is part of a study of T cells after yellow fever vaccination. Study-wide background: Low-cell-number fractions underwent preparation using SMART-Seq v4 Ultra Low Input.

Germline lookup yields CDR1 MGHRA and CDR2 YSYEKL. Trimming stripped 5 bases from V and 4 bases from J, with 12 bases between. The CDR3 covers 14 residues. This sequence joins TRBV4-1 and TRBJ1-5; a possible D gene is TRBD1 (6 bases). The material sequenced was CD8+ T cells sorted from PBMCs, taken 45 days after the yellow fever booster vaccination. This TCR was recovered from a man younger than 30 who received the YFV17D yellow fever vaccine. In DNA, the CDR3 is TGCGCCAGCAGCTCTCCGGACAGTAATCAGCCCCAGCATTTT. Translation gives CASSSPDSNQPQHF.